Shown below are 30 T cell receptor beta chains from a single sample sequenced in a study of cytomegalovirus exposure and HLA in healthy donors. It was with 60 Vbeta and 13 Jbeta primers that the PCR ran. Sequencing was performed with immunoSEQ multiplex PCR; in TCRdb, only in-frame clones are kept and a portion is missing. The repertoire holds about 78,000 clones, with 55% to 85% as singletons. Source material: PBMCs. Receptors originate from a woman in her thirties or forties in good health and CMV-seropositive.

This clone was seen more than once but under ten times. The chain carries TRBV7-2 and TRBJ1-1, with D uncertain. The V end lost 3 bases, the J end lost 2 bases, and 4 bases lay between the germline ends. The CDR3 has 12 amino acids. CDR1 is SGHTA, CDR2 FQGNSA, per germline. CDR3 nucleotide sequence: TGTGCCAGCAGCTTTTATAACACTGAAGCTTTCTTT. It encodes CASSFYNTEAFF.

The chain employs TRBV30 and TRBJ1-2; possible D gene TRBD1, 5 bases. V was pared by 5 bases and J by 4 bases, with 11 bases between. Germline values: CDR1 GTSNPN, CDR2 SVGIG (reference sequence). This CDR3 has 12 amino acids. CDR3 bases: TGTGCCTGGTCGACAGCTTCCTATGGCTACACCTTC. This codes for CAWSTASYGYTF.

This chain joins TRBV4-2 and TRBJ2-3, with D possibly matching TRBD2 (7 bases). CDR1 is LGHNA, CDR2 YNFKEQ, per germline. CDR3 size: 16 residues. Deletions cut 0 bases from V and 4 bases from J, with 14 bases between. The CDR3: CASSQERGGGADTQYF. For the CDR3, the DNA is TGTGCCAGCAGCCAAGAAAGAGGGGGGGGTGCAGATACGCAGTATTTT.

CDR3 in amino acids: CAWSVSRRLSGNTIYF. As DNA, the CDR3 is TGTGCCTGGAGTGTTAGCAGACGGCTCTCTGGAAACACCATATATTTT. The chain is built from TRBV30 and TRBJ1-3, with unresolved D. The V gene lost 0 bases and the J gene lost 0 bases, with 12 bases spanning the gap. CDR3 length: 16 amino acids. Germline-derived CDR1 and CDR2 are GTSNPN and SVGIG (reference sequence).

The genes are TRBV29-1 and TRBJ2-3; 9 nucleotides align to TRBD2. The CDR3 covers 15 residues. Trimming took 1 base from V and 5 from J; bases not matched to a gene: 7. The V gene's germline CDR1 is SQVTM and CDR2 ANQGSEA. CDR3 protein: CSVEGASGKIDTQYF. CDR3 nucleotides: TGCAGCGTTGAAGGGGCTAGCGGGAAAATAGATACGCAGTATTTT.

The V call is TRBV5-4, the J call TRBJ2-2, with D perhaps TRBD2 (6 bases). Germline loops: CDR1 SGHNT, CDR2 YYREEE (reference sequence). V lost 0 bases and J lost 7, with 16 bases in between. The CDR3 extends over 16 amino acids. CDR3 region: CASSLGPAGSNGELFF. The CDR3 nucleotides read TGTGCCAGCAGCTTGGGCCCTGCGGGGAGTAACGGGGAGCTGTTTTTT.

The V call is TRBV6-1, the J call TRBJ1-1; D perhaps matches TRBD1 (6 bases). The CDR3 has 12 residues. Germline V CDR1 and CDR2: MNHNS, SASEGT. Trimming removed 8 bases from V and 6 bases from J, with 13 bases in between. CDR3 region: CASLGKGAEAFF. In DNA form, the CDR3 reads TGTGCCAGCCTCGGAAAGGGGGCTGAAGCTTTCTTT.

CDR3 coding DNA: TGTGCCAGCAGCTTCGACAGGGCGTCCTACAATGAGCAGTTCTTC. It encodes CASSFDRASYNEQFF. This rearrangement joins TRBV7-2 to TRBJ2-1, with 7 bases aligning to TRBD1. With 3 bases clipped from V and 1 base from J, the junction kept 3 bases outside the gene matches. The germline V gene encodes CDR1 SGHTA and CDR2 FQGNSA. The CDR3 is made up of 15 amino acids.

The genes are TRBV4-1 and TRBJ1-3; D is possibly TRBD1 (5 bases). The V gene's germline CDR1 is MGHRA and CDR2 YSYEKL. The V gene lost 2 bases and the J gene lost 4 bases, with 18 bases spanning the gap. This CDR3 has 17 amino acids. This CDR3 is CASSQSEGAGGGNTIYF. The CDR3 DNA reads TGCGCCAGCAGCCAATCCGAGGGAGCGGGGGGAGGAAACACCATATATTTT.

The chain has TRBV2 and TRBJ1-5; D remains unclear. Germline-derived CDR1 and CDR2 are SNHLY and FYNNEI. The CDR3 sequence is 15 residues long. V lost 4 bases and J 4 bases, leaving 14 bases between the germline ends. CDR3 sequence reads: CASSGEGGGNQPQHF. DNA of the CDR3: TGTGCCAGCAGTGGAGAAGGTGGCGGTAATCAGCCCCAGCATTTT.

The chain uses TRBV9 and TRBJ1-2; unclear D gene. V dropped 0 bases and J dropped 4 bases, with 10 bases sitting between them. CDR1 and CDR2 (germline): SGDLS, YYNGEE. This CDR3 has 14 residues. The CDR3 is CASSVAPGTYGYTF. CDR3 DNA sequence: TGTGCCAGCAGCGTAGCCCCCGGTACCTATGGCTACACCTTC.

The J gene is TRBJ2-1, the V gene TRBV19; maybe TRBD1 (6 bases). CDR1 and CDR2 from the germline V gene are LNHDA and SQIVND (reference sequence). Trimming took off 5 bases at V and 7 bases at J, with 18 bases between the two ends. CDR3 size: 15 residues. CDR3 amino acids: CASSLPGTWRNEQFF. The CDR3 DNA follows: TGTGCCAGTAGTCTTCCCGGGACATGGCGTAATGAGCAGTTCTTC.

This clone was counted between two and nine times. The chain links TRBV30 to TRBJ1-1; no definite D call. Trimming pared 0 bases from V and 4 bases from J, leaving 9 bases between. Germline V gene lookup returns CDR1 GTSNPN and CDR2 SVGIG (reference sequence). The CDR3 runs to 13 residues. As DNA, the CDR3 is TGTGCCTGGAGTGTACTAGGAAGCACTGAAGCTTTCTTT. This translates into CAWSVLGSTEAFF.

This clone was picked up a small number of times. The chain recombines TRBV28 with TRBJ2-7; D is possibly TRBD1 (6 bases). This CDR3 has 15 residues. The ends were cut back, 5 bases at V and 9 bases at J, with 23 bases in the middle. The germline V gene has CDR1 MDHEN and CDR2 SYDVKM. The CDR3 region is CASSPNRDPPLVQYF. CDR3 DNA: TGTGCCAGCAGTCCGAACAGGGACCCACCCTTAGTGCAGTACTTC.

The genes are TRBV7-2 and TRBJ2-5; 7 positions match TRBD1. The CDR3 runs 13 residues. Trimming took 1 base from V and 11 from J; bases not matched to a gene: 7. The germline V gene has CDR1 SGHTA and CDR2 FQGNSA. CDR3: CASSLVPRDSQYF. CDR3 bases: TGTGCCAGCAGCTTAGTCCCCCGGGACAGTCAGTACTTC.

This chain joins TRBV7-2 and TRBJ2-1; TRBD2 aligns across 13 bases. The CDR3 has 15 residues. After removal of 3 bases from V and 7 bases from J, the junction contained 3 bases not matched to a gene. Germline CDR1 is SGHTA and CDR2 is FQGNSA. In nucleotides, the CDR3 is TGTGCCAGCAGCTTCGCGGGACTAGCGGGAAATGAGCAGTTCTTC. Translating gives CASSFAGLAGNEQFF.

This clone was found a few times. The chain carries TRBV6-5 and TRBJ1-2, with D tentatively TRBD1 (6 bases). Per germline, CDR1 MNHEY and CDR2 SVGAGI. V lost 2 bases to trimming and J lost 3 bases, with 7 bases between them. The CDR3 consists of 13 residues. The DNA of the CDR3 is TGTGCCAGCAGTTACAGGGGGTACTATGGCTACACCTTC. Its protein is CASSYRGYYGYTF.

This sequence joins TRBV2 and TRBJ2-5; unclear D gene. The CDR3 loop spans 13 amino acids. V lost 7 bases, J lost 5 bases, and 14 bases lay in between. The germline CDR1 and CDR2 sequences are SNHLY and FYNNEI. The CDR3 protein is CASMRRPGETQYF. In DNA, the CDR3 is TGTGCCAGCATGAGACGCCCCGGGGAGACCCAGTACTTC.

The chain couples TRBV28 to TRBJ2-1; TRBD1 might be the D (6 bases). The V gene lost 8 bases and the J gene lost 4 bases, with 18 bases spanning the gap. CDR3 length equals 15 residues. Germline V CDR1 and CDR2: MDHEN, SYDVKM. For the CDR3, the DNA is TGTGCCAGCGTATCAGGGGAAGGGTCATACAATGAGCAGTTCTTC. Encoded protein: CASVSGEGSYNEQFF.

The chain has TRBV11-1 and TRBJ2-7; tentatively, D is TRBD2 (5 bases). This CDR3 comprises 15 residues. Germline CDR1 is SGHAT and CDR2 is FQDESV (reference sequence). V was trimmed by 5 bases and J by 4 bases, leaving 18 bases between them. CDR3 loop: CASSHIRGVQYEQYF. In nucleotides, the CDR3 is TGTGCCAGCAGCCACATCCGGGGAGTCCAATACGAGCAGTACTTC. The whole variable domain, filled in from reference TRBV11-1 and TRBJ2-7, reads EAEVAQSPRYKITEKSQAVAFWCDPISGHATLYWYRQILGQGPELLVQFQDESVVDDSQLPKDRFSAERLKGVDSTLKIQPAELGDSAMYLCASSHIRGVQYEQYFGPGTRLTVT.

The gene calls are TRBV7-2 and TRBJ2-2; the match to TRBD2 covers 9 bases. Germline lookup yields CDR1 SGHTA and CDR2 FQGNSA. The CDR3 loop spans 17 amino acids. The V segment lost 4 bases and the J segment 5 bases; nucleotides outside the gene matches: 11. As DNA, the CDR3 is TGTGCCAGCAGCTCATTTGGGGGGCTAGCGGGGACCGGGGAGCTGTTTTTT. Translating gives CASSSFGGLAGTGELFF.

A few counts support this clone. The CDR3 region is CASSITPSGNYEQYF. Here the CDR3 DNA reads TGTGCCAGTAGTATTACGCCTAGCGGGAACTACGAGCAGTACTTC. The chain has TRBV19 and TRBJ2-7; 9 bases line up with TRBD2. The germline gives CDR1 LNHDA, CDR2 SQIVND (reference sequence). This CDR3 spans 15 amino acids. The ends lost 3 bases at V and 3 bases at J; junction bases unmatched: 6.

This clone has more than one count but fewer than ten. This chain uses TRBV18 with TRBJ1-2, with 9 bases identical to TRBD1. The germline V gene has CDR1 KGHSH and CDR2 LQKENI. The CDR3 has 15 amino acids. With 3 bases clipped from V and 4 bases from J, the junction kept 6 bases outside the gene matches. CDR3 residues: CASSPRTGDPYGYTF. The DNA for the CDR3 is TGTGCCAGCTCACCCCGGACAGGGGACCCCTATGGCTACACCTTC.

The V call is TRBV6-5, the J call TRBJ1-5; 9 bases match TRBD1. After removal of 4 bases from V and 7 bases from J, the junction contained 11 bases not matched to a gene. CDR3 size: 16 residues. Germline lookup yields CDR1 MNHEY and CDR2 SVGAGI. The CDR3 DNA sequence: TGTGCCAGCAGTTCCCACCAGACAGGGGGTCGCCAGCCCCAGCATTTT. Translation: CASSSHQTGGRQPQHF.

The chain uses TRBV9 and TRBJ1-1; D gene uncertain. The V end lost 3 bases, the J end lost 0 bases, and 9 bases lay between the germline ends. The CDR3 consists of 14 residues. Germline V CDR1 and CDR2: SGDLS, YYNGEE. The CDR3 spells CASSDIFMNTEAFF. In nucleotides, the CDR3 is TGTGCCAGCAGCGACATATTCATGAACACTGAAGCTTTCTTT.

V is TRBV27 and J is TRBJ2-1; 7 bases agree with TRBD1. V was clipped by 3 bases and J by 2 bases; unmatched bases: 4. CDR3 size: 15 residues. Germline CDR1 and CDR2: MNHEY and SMNVEV (reference sequence). The CDR3 region is CASSFNTGAYNEQFF. The CDR3 DNA follows: TGTGCCAGCAGTTTTAACACAGGGGCCTACAATGAGCAGTTCTTC.

DNA for the CDR3: TGTGCCTGGGGAACCGGGACAGGGGTCTCCTACGAGCAGTACTTC. Translated: CAWGTGTGVSYEQYF. The chain employs TRBV30 and TRBJ2-7, with 10 bases matching TRBD1. With V trimmed by 5 bases and J by 0 bases, 7 bases remained unmatched. CDR1 GTSNPN and CDR2 SVGIG come from the germline V gene (reference sequence). CDR3 size: 15 residues.

The rearrangement uses TRBV18 and TRBJ1-1, with 8 bases aligning to TRBD1. This CDR3 region has 16 residues. CDR1 and CDR2 from the germline V gene are KGHSH and LQKENI. After removal of 2 bases from V and 5 bases from J, the junction contained 10 bases not matched to a gene. The CDR3 coding sequence is TGTGCCAGCTCACCATCGGTGTCAGGGGGCGCGACTGAAGCTTTCTTT. This translates into CASSPSVSGGATEAFF. Full variable domain (remainder filled in from reference TRBV18 and TRBJ1-1): NAGVMQNPRHLVRRRGQEARLRCSPMKGHSHVYWYRQLPEEGLKFMVYLQKENIIDESGMPKERFSAEFPKEGPSILRIQQVVRGDSAAYFCASSPSVSGGATEAFFGQGTRLTVV.

Concerning this clone itself: Other nucleotide sequences in the sample specify the same CDR3. The genes are TRBV19 and TRBJ2-7; 8 nucleotides align to TRBD1. The CDR3 runs 12 residues. Germline V gene sequence: CDR1 LNHDA, CDR2 SQIVND (reference sequence). Losses at the gene ends were 5 bases for V and 3 bases for J; bases not matched to a gene: 0. CDR3 protein: CASSGQGYEQYF. In DNA, the CDR3 is TGTGCCAGTAGTGGACAGGGCTACGAGCAGTACTTC.

V and J are TRBV10-1 and TRBJ1-1; D call uncertain. In germline, CDR1 is WNHNN, CDR2 SYGVQD (reference sequence). The CDR3 has 14 amino acids. V lost 2 bases and J 0 bases, leaving 7 bases between the germline ends. CDR3 residues: CASSETALNTEAFF. The CDR3, as DNA: TGCGCCAGCAGTGAGACAGCCTTGAACACTGAAGCTTTCTTT.